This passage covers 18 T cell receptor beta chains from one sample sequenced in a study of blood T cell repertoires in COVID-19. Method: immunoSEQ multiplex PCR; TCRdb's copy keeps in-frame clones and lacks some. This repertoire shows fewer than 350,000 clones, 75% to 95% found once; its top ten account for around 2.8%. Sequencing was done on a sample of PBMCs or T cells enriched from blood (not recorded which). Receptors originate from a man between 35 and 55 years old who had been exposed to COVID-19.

CDR3 amino acids: CASSPPPGSSGANVLTF. The DNA for the CDR3 is TGCGCCAGCAGCCCCCCCCCGGGGAGCTCTGGGGCCAACGTCCTGACTTTC. V is TRBV4-1 and J is TRBJ2-6; perhaps TRBD2 as D (5 bases). The CDR3 covers 17 residues. V gave up 4 bases and J gave up 0 bases, with 13 bases separating them. Looked up from germline, CDR1 is MGHRA and CDR2 is YSYEKL.

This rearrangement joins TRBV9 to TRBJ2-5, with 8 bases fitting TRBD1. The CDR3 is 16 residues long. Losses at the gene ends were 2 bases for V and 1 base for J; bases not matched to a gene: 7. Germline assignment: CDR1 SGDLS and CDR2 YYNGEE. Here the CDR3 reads CASSVYSTGAQETQYF. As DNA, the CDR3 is TGTGCCAGCAGCGTCTATTCGACAGGGGCCCAAGAGACCCAGTACTTC.

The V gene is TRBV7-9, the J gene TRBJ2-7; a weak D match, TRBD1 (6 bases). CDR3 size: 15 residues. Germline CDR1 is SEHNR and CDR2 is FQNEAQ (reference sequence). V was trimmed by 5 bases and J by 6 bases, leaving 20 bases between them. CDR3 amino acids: CASSILQGPVAEQYF. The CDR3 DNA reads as TGTGCCAGCAGCATACTACAGGGACCCGTCGCCGAGCAGTACTTC. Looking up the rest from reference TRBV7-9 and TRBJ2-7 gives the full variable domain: DTGVSQNPRHKITKRGQNVTFRCDPISEHNRLYWYRQTLGQGPEFLTYFQNEAQLEKSRLLSDRFSAERPKGSFSTLEIQRTEQGDSAMYLCASSILQGPVAEQYFGPGTRLTVT.

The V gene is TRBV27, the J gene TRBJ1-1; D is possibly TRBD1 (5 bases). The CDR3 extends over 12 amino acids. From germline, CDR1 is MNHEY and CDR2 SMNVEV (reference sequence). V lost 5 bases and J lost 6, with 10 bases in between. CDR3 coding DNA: TGTGCCAGCAGTGCCACAGGTTCTGAAGCTTTCTTT. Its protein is CASSATGSEAFF.

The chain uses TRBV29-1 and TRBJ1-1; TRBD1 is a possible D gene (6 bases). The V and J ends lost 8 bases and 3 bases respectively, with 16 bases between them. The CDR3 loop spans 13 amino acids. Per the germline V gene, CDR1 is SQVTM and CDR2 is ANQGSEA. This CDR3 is CSSVRGGDTEAFF. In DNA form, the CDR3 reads TGCAGCTCAGTTAGGGGGGGGGACACTGAAGCTTTCTTT.

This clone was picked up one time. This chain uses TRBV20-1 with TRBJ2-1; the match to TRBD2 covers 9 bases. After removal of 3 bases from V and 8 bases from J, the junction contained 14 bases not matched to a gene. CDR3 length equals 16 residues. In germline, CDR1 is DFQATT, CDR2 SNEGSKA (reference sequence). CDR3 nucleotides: TGCAGTGCTAGTTTTACCCTAGCGGGGCCGAAGGATGAGCAGTTCTTC. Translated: CSASFTLAGPKDEQFF.

The CDR3, as DNA: TGTGCCAGCAGTTTCACACAGGGGTCGAGTGAAAAACTGTTTTTT. It translates to CASSFTQGSSEKLFF. This sequence joins TRBV27 and TRBJ1-4, with 7 bases that match TRBD1. Trimming at V came to 3 bases and at J to 7 bases, leaving 8 bases not matched to a gene. The V gene's germline CDR1 is MNHEY and CDR2 SMNVEV (reference sequence). The CDR3 runs 15 residues. The full variable domain, in which reference TRBV27 and TRBJ1-4 provide the parts outside the CDR3, is EAQVTQNPRYLITVTGKKLTVTCSQNMNHEYMSWYRQDPGLGLRQIYYSMNVEVTDKGDVPEGYKVSRKEKRNFPLILESPSPNQTSLYFCASSFTQGSSEKLFFGSGTQLSVL.

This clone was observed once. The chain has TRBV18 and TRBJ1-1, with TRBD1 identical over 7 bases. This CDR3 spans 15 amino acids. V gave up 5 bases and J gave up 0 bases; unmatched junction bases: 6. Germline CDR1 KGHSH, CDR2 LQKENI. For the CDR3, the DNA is TGTGCCAGCTCATTAGGGACAGTCATGAACACTGAAGCTTTCTTT. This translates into CASSLGTVMNTEAFF.

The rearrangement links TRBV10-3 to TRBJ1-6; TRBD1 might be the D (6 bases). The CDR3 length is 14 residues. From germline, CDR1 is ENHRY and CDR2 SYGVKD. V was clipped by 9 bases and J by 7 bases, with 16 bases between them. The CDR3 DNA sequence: TGTGCCATGAGAAACAGGGAAGGCAATTCACCCCTCCACTTT. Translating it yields CAMRNREGNSPLHF.

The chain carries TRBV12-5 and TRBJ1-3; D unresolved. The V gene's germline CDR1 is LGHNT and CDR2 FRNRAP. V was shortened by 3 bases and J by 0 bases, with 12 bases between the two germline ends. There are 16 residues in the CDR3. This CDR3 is CASGFISWSSGNTIYF. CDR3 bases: TGTGCTAGTGGTTTTATAAGTTGGAGCTCTGGAAACACCATATATTTT.

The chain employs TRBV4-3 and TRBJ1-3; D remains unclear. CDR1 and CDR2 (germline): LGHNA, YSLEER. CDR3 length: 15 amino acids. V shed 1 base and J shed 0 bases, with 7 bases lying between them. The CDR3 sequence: CASSQAESSGNTIYF. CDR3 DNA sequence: TGCGCCAGCAGCCAAGCCGAGAGCTCTGGAAACACCATATATTTT.

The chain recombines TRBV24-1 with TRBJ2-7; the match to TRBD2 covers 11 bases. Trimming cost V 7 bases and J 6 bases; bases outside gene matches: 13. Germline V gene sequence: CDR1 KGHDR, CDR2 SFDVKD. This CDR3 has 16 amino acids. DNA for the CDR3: TGTGCCACCAGCATTAATAGCGGGAGGGCCGAGGGCGAGCAGTACTTC. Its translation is CATSINSGRAEGEQYF.

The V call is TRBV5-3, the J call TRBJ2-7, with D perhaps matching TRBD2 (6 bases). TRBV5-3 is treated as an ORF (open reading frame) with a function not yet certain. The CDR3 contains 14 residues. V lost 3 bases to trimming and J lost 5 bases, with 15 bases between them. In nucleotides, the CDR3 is TGTGCCAGAAGCTCCCGGGACTGCCCCCACGAGCAGTACTTC. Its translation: CARSSRDCPHEQYF.

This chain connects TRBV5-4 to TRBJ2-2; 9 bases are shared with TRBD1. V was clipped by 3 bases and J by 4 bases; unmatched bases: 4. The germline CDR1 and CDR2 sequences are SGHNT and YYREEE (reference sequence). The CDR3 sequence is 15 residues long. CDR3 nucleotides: TGTGCCAGCAGCTCCCGACAGGGGGTCACCGGGGAGCTGTTTTTT. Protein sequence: CASSSRQGVTGELFF.

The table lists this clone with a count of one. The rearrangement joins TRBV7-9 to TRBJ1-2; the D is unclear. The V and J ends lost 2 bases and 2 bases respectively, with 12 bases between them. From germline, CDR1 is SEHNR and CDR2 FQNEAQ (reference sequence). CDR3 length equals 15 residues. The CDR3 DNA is TGTGCCAGCAGCTTATCATCCCCTATCAACTATGGCTACACCTTC. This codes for CASSLSSPINYGYTF.

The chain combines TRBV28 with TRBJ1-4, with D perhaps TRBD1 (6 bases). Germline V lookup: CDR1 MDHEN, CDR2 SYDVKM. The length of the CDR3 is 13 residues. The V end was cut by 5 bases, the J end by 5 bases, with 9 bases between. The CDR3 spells CASSDRINEKLFF. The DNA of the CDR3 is TGTGCCAGCAGTGACAGGATAAATGAAAAACTGTTTTTT.

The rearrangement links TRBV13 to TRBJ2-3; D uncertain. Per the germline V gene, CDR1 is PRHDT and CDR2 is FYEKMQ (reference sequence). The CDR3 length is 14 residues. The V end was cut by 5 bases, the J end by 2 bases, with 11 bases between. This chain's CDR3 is CASSPREITDTQYF. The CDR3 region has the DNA TGTGCCAGCAGCCCGCGAGAAATCACAGATACGCAGTATTTT.

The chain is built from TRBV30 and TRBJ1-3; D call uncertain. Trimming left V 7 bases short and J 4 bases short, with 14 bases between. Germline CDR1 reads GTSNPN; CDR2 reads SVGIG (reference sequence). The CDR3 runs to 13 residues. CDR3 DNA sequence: TGTGCCTCCAACTATGCACGGGGAAACACCATATATTTT. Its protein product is CASNYARGNTIYF.